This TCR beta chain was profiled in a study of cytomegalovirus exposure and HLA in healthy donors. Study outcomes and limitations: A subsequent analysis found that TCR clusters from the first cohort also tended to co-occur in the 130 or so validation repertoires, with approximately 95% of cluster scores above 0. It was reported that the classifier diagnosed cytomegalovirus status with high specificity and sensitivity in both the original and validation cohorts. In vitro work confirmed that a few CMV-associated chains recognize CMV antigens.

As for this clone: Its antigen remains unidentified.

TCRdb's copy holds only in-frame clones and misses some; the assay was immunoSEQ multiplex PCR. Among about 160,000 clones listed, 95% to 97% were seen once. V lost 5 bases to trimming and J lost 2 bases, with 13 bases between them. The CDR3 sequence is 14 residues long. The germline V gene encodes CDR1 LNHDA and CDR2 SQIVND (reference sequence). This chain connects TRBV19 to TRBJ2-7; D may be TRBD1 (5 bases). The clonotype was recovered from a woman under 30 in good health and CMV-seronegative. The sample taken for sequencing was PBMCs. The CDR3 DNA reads TGTGCCAGTAGTCCCAGGACAAGAACCTACGAGCAGTACTTC. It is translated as CASSPRTRTYEQYF.